Shown below are 25 T cell receptor beta chains from a single sample sequenced in a study of blood T cell repertoires in COVID-19. Profiling relied on immunoSEQ multiplex PCR, and the TCRdb table lists in-frame clones only, not all of them. The sample contains 350,000 to 500,000 clones, around nine tenths of which appear only once. Sequences were obtained from PBMCs or T cells enriched from blood (not recorded which). The receptors here all came from a woman aged 18 to 35 who had been exposed to COVID-19.

CDR3 amino acids: CASSPLGTGNLGEQFF. The CDR3 DNA follows: TGTGCCAGCTCACCATTGGGGACAGGGAATTTGGGTGAGCAGTTCTTC. The chain uses TRBV18 and TRBJ2-1, with 9 bases that match TRBD1. The length of the CDR3 is 16 residues. CDR1 is KGHSH and CDR2 is LQKENI in the germline V gene. V was pared by 2 bases and J by 9 bases, with 11 bases of the junction left unmatched.

This clone was seen once. V is TRBV2 and J is TRBJ2-1; TRBD2 matches at 8 bases. Germline CDR1 is SNHLY and CDR2 is FYNNEI. CDR3 length equals 20 residues. Trimming removed 6 bases from V and 3 bases from J; junction bases left unmatched: 22. As DNA, the CDR3 is TGTGCCAGCAGCCCCCCCCGTAGTGTGCCGCGGGAGGTCCGCTACAATGAGCAGTTCTTC. The encoded protein is CASSPPRSVPREVRYNEQFF.

The chain combines TRBV4-3 with TRBJ2-1; no clear D gene. V lost 2 bases and J 8 bases, leaving 10 bases between the germline ends. CDR3 length: 13 residues. The germline CDR1 and CDR2 sequences are LGHNA and YSLEER. In DNA form, the CDR3 reads TGCGCCAGCAGCCAACTTTACGAGGATGAGCAGTTCTTC. It translates to CASSQLYEDEQFF.

V is TRBV19 and J is TRBJ2-3; perhaps TRBD1 as D (5 bases). Germline V CDR1 and CDR2: LNHDA, SQIVND (reference sequence). The CDR3 runs to 21 residues. The V gene lost 3 bases and the J gene lost 2 bases, with 30 bases spanning the gap. This CDR3 is CASSMLKPYIVQGPDTDTQYF. The CDR3 nucleotides are TGTGCCAGTAGTATGTTAAAACCCTACATAGTGCAGGGCCCGGACACAGATACGCAGTATTTT.

The rearrangement joins TRBV19 to TRBJ2-7; 11 bases map to TRBD2. CDR1 is LNHDA, CDR2 SQIVND, per germline (reference sequence). This CDR3 is 14 amino acids long. V was clipped by 5 bases and J by 6 bases; unmatched bases: 6. The CDR3 protein is CASSPRLAGIEQYF. The DNA of the CDR3 is TGTGCCAGTAGTCCCCGACTAGCGGGAATCGAGCAGTACTTC. Combining the CDR3 with reference TRBV19 and TRBJ2-7 gives the whole variable domain DGGITQSPKYLFRKEGQNVTLSCEQNLNHDAMYWYRQDPGQGLRLIYYSQIVNDFQKGDIAEGYSVSREKKESFPLTVTSAQKNPTAFYLCASSPRLAGIEQYFGPGTRLTVT.

The J gene is TRBJ2-3, the V gene TRBV7-9; 14 bases match TRBD2. V trimming: 5 bases; J trimming: 0 bases; junction bases outside the gene matches: 7. Germline lookup yields CDR1 SEHNR and CDR2 FQNEAQ (reference sequence). The CDR3 runs to 18 residues. The CDR3 DNA follows: TGTGCCAGCAGCCTCCCCCGGACTAGCGGGGGGAGCACAGATACGCAGTATTTT. Translated, it gives CASSLPRTSGGSTDTQYF.

The J gene is TRBJ2-3, the V gene TRBV27; no reliable D call. Germline V gene sequence: CDR1 MNHEY, CDR2 SMNVEV (reference sequence). V was trimmed by 5 bases and J by 5 bases, leaving 8 bases between them. The CDR3 is 12 residues long. The CDR3 DNA sequence: TGTGCCAGCAGTCGAGGTGGAGATACGCAGTATTTT. Encoded protein: CASSRGGDTQYF.

The chain couples TRBV25-1 to TRBJ2-5; 10 bases fit TRBD2. Trimming cost V 3 bases and J 3 bases; bases outside gene matches: 10. Germline values: CDR1 MGHDK, CDR2 SYGVNS. CDR3 length: 17 amino acids. As DNA, the CDR3 is TGTGCCAGCAGTGATAGAAAGTGGCTAGCGGGGGAAGAGACCCAGTACTTC. Protein sequence: CASSDRKWLAGEETQYF.

The chain uses TRBV6-5 and TRBJ2-1, with D perhaps matching TRBD2 (5 bases). Per the germline V gene, CDR1 is MNHEY and CDR2 is SVGAGI. This CDR3 spans 11 amino acids. Trimming left V 10 bases short and J 15 bases short, with 19 bases between. The CDR3 here is CATEYGERWFF. CDR3 sequence (DNA): TGTGCCACCGAATATGGGGAGAGATGGTTCTTC.

The rearrangement uses TRBV19 and TRBJ1-2, with 7 bases fitting TRBD1. J lost 0 bases, V lost 7 bases, and 8 bases had no gene match. Looked up from germline, CDR1 is LNHDA and CDR2 is SQIVND (reference sequence). The CDR3 contains 15 residues. CDR3 protein: CASMGQIYTNYGYTF. For the CDR3, the DNA is TGTGCCAGTATGGGACAGATATATACTAACTATGGCTACACCTTC.

V gene TRBV7-2 combines with J gene TRBJ2-1; 9 nucleotides agree with TRBD2. The CDR3 length is 15 residues. Trimming at V came to 5 bases and at J to 7 bases, leaving 9 bases not matched to a gene. CDR1 and CDR2 from the germline V gene are SGHTA and FQGNSA. As DNA, the CDR3 is TGTGCCAGCAGCCCATTGAGCGGGGGGTGGAATGAGCAGTTCTTC. This codes for CASSPLSGGWNEQFF.

This clone came up once. This rearrangement joins TRBV7-9 to TRBJ1-1; D remains unclear. V lost 2 bases and J 1 base, leaving 8 bases between the germline ends. Germline CDR1 is SEHNR and CDR2 is FQNEAQ (reference sequence). This CDR3 has 14 amino acids. The CDR3 DNA sequence: TGTGCCAGCAGCTTACAGGTACAGAACACTGAAGCTTTCTTT. Amino acids: CASSLQVQNTEAFF.

This clone was observed a handful of times. The V and J genes are TRBV4-2 and TRBJ2-2; 8 nucleotides agree with TRBD1. The germline V gene has CDR1 LGHNA and CDR2 YNFKEQ. The CDR3 loop spans 18 amino acids. V shed 0 bases, J shed 6 bases, and the junction held 12 bases outside the gene matches. CDR3 nucleotides: TGTGCCAGCAGCCAAGAAGTTAAGGACAGGGCTCGGCCCGGGGAGCTGTTTTTT. Protein product: CASSQEVKDRARPGELFF.

Notes on this clone: A much larger clone is a single base away; this may be a read error. This sequence joins TRBV7-9 and TRBJ2-7, with 8 bases aligning to TRBD2. Losses at the gene ends were 2 bases for V and 0 bases for J; bases not matched to a gene: 0. Germline loops: CDR1 SEHNR, CDR2 FQNEAQ (reference sequence). The CDR3 totals 14 residues. CDR3 bases: TGTGCCAGCAGCTTAAGCGGGAGCTCCTACGAGCAGTACTTC. Its protein product is CASSLSGSSYEQYF. Full variable domain (remainder filled in from reference TRBV7-9 and TRBJ2-7): DTGVSQNPRHKITKRGQNVTFRCDPISEHNRLYWYRQTLGQGPEFLTYFQNEAQLEKSRLLSDRFSAERPKGSFSTLEIQRTEQGDSAMYLCASSLSGSSYEQYFGPGTRLTVT.

This chain uses TRBV3-1 (or the pseudogene TRBV3-2) with TRBJ1-2, with D hard to call. Trimming left V 1 base short and J 7 bases short, with 13 bases between. CDR3 size: 14 residues. Germline loops: CDR1 LGHDT, CDR2 YNNKEL (reference sequence). As DNA, the CDR3 is TGTGCCAGCAGCCAAGCCCCCGGGATGGGTGGCTACACCTTC. As protein: CASSQAPGMGGYTF.

This CDR3 reads CASSLGLDSRQYF. CDR3 DNA sequence: TGTGCCAGCAGCTTAGGGTTGGACTCTCGTCAGTACTTC. V is TRBV7-2 and J is TRBJ2-4, with a tentative D call TRBD2 (5 bases). Trimming removed 1 base from V and 12 bases from J, with 13 bases in between. This CDR3 is built from 13 residues. CDR1 is SGHTA, CDR2 FQGNSA, per germline.

This clone was found a few times. The chain has TRBV9 and TRBJ1-2, with 9 bases that match TRBD1. The CDR3 is 19 residues long. V shed 0 bases and J 5 bases; nucleotides not matched to a gene: 17. Per germline, CDR1 SGDLS and CDR2 YYNGEE. The chain's CDR3 is CASSVESRSWDRAVYGYTF. CDR3 sequence (DNA): TGTGCCAGCAGCGTAGAGTCCCGGAGTTGGGACAGGGCTGTTTATGGCTACACCTTC.

The chain is built from TRBV4-2 and TRBJ2-7; tentative D call: TRBD1 (8 bases). This CDR3 has 16 residues. Trimming removed 0 bases from V and 3 bases from J, with 15 bases in between. The germline CDR1 and CDR2 sequences are LGHNA and YNFKEQ. In nucleotides, the CDR3 is TGTGCCAGCAGCCAAGACTCCAGCGGGACAGGCTACGAGCAGTACTTC. Encoded protein: CASSQDSSGTGYEQYF.

The chain has TRBV29-1 and TRBJ1-3; D is unresolved. V gave up 7 bases and J gave up 0 bases, with 10 bases separating them. Germline loops: CDR1 SQVTM, CDR2 ANQGSEA. This CDR3 has 13 residues. The CDR3 protein is CSGRLSSGNTIYF. The CDR3 DNA reads as TGCAGCGGCCGACTCAGCTCTGGAAACACCATATATTTT. Supplemented by reference TRBV29-1 and TRBJ1-3, the full variable domain reads SAVISQKPSRDICQRGTSLTIQCQVDSQVTMMFWYRQQPGQSLTLIATANQGSEATYESGFVIDKFPISRPNLTFSTLTVSNMSPEDSSIYLCSGRLSSGNTIYFGEGSWLTVV.

The genes are TRBV18 and TRBJ2-7; 9 nucleotides align to TRBD1. Germline-derived CDR1 and CDR2 are KGHSH and LQKENI. This CDR3 region has 15 residues. Trimming cost V 2 bases and J 5 bases; bases outside gene matches: 7. CDR3 nucleotides: TGTGCCAGCTCACCAACTTTGGGACAGGGTAACGAGCAGTACTTC. Translated, it gives CASSPTLGQGNEQYF.

The chain carries TRBV12-3 or TRBV12-4 and TRBJ1-1, with D unclear. V lost 5 bases to trimming and J lost 1 base, with 5 bases between them. This CDR3 is 12 amino acids long. The CDR3 region is CASSLGNTEAFF. The CDR3 nucleotides read TGTGCCAGCAGTCTCGGGAACACTGAAGCTTTCTTT.

A few counts support this clone. V and J are TRBV27 and TRBJ1-2; TRBD1 is a possible D gene (6 bases). CDR3 size: 14 residues. From germline, CDR1 is MNHEY and CDR2 SMNVEV (reference sequence). V gave up 5 bases and J gave up 0 bases, with 10 bases separating them. Here the CDR3 reads CASSRAGANYGYTF. DNA for the CDR3: TGTGCCAGCAGTAGGGCAGGGGCTAACTATGGCTACACCTTC.

The chain couples TRBV7-2 to TRBJ1-5, with 8 bases lining up with TRBD1. Trimming cost V 4 bases and J 5 bases; bases outside gene matches: 1. CDR1 is SGHTA and CDR2 is FQGNSA in the germline V gene. The CDR3 covers 13 residues. CDR3 sequence: CASSSDRDQPQHF. The CDR3 nucleotides are TGTGCCAGCAGCTCGGACAGGGATCAGCCCCAGCATTTT.

The V call is TRBV3-1 (or the pseudogene TRBV3-2), the J call TRBJ1-2; 9 positions agree with TRBD1. CDR3 size: 15 residues. V dropped 1 base and J dropped 7; count of bases not matched to a gene: 7. Germline V CDR1 and CDR2: LGHDT, YNNKEL (reference sequence). The CDR3 reads CASSQGWTGVGGYTF. In DNA, the CDR3 is TGTGCCAGCAGCCAAGGGTGGACAGGGGTTGGTGGCTACACCTTC.

The V gene is TRBV18, the J gene TRBJ1-3; weak D call: TRBD1 (5 bases). The CDR3 has 16 residues. The ends were cut back, 2 bases at V and 2 bases at J, with 13 bases in the middle. Per germline, CDR1 KGHSH and CDR2 LQKENI. The CDR3 bases are TGTGCCAGCTCACCAGGGTCGGAGGGGACTGGAAACACCATATATTTT. Its protein is CASSPGSEGTGNTIYF.